This T cell receptor beta chain comes out of a study of Ad26.COV2.S vaccination and SARS-CoV-2 variants. Regarding the study as a whole: Vaccinees showed greater spike-specific TCR breadth than placebo recipients.

Treatment described: roughly 20 received Ad26.COV2.S at low or high dose, single or two shots; 5 received placebo; per-sample allocation not given. Specimen acquisition occurred on day 63 following the initial vaccine or placebo injection. On this clone itself: Its antigen is unknown.

V was cut by 4 bases and J by 5 bases, with 8 bases left in between. CDR3 length equals 12 residues. Germline V CDR1 and CDR2: SGHRS, YFSETQ. TCRdb keeps only in-frame clones here, not all; method: immunoSEQ multiplex PCR. Of about 680,000 clones listed, more than 70% are singletons. The V and J genes are TRBV5-1 and TRBJ2-3; possibly TRBD2 for D (5 bases). This receptor was obtained from a person aged 18-60 years who received the Ad26.COV2.S COVID-19 vaccine or a placebo. Sample: peripheral blood, taken in a trial of Ad26.COV2.S vaccine versus placebo. The CDR3 loop is CASSKEGDTQYF. CDR3 DNA: TGCGCCAGCAGCAAAGAGGGAGATACGCAGTATTTT.